Below, 18 T cell receptor beta chains from the same sample are listed, as sequenced in a study of cytomegalovirus exposure and HLA in healthy donors. PCR employed 60 Vbeta and 13 Jbeta primers. Produced via immunoSEQ multiplex PCR; TCRdb's table is partial and in-frame only. This sample has around 190,000 clones; about 80% occur once, and the top ten carry under 0.6%. What was sequenced was PBMCs. The source is a woman between 50 and 59 years old in good health and CMV-seronegative.

The chain links TRBV5-1 to TRBJ2-7, with TRBD1 identical over 7 bases. V shed 4 bases and J 3 bases; nucleotides not matched to a gene: 4. Germline lookup yields CDR1 SGHRS and CDR2 YFSETQ. The CDR3 loop spans 13 amino acids. CDR3 residues: CASSVGQIYEQYF. DNA of the CDR3: TGCGCCAGCAGCGTGGGACAGATCTACGAGCAGTACTTC.

In regard to this clone: Other DNA variants within this sample encode the same CDR3. The rearrangement uses TRBV5-1 and TRBJ2-7; 7 bases match TRBD2. The CDR3 has 13 amino acids. Per germline, CDR1 SGHRS and CDR2 YFSETQ. V dropped 2 bases and J dropped 3; count of bases not matched to a gene: 2. The CDR3 coding sequence is TGCGCCAGCAGCTTTGGCGGGAGCTACGAGCAGTACTTC. Its translation is CASSFGGSYEQYF.

The J gene is TRBJ2-5, the V gene TRBV5-6; 9 positions match TRBD2. The J call may be mistaken, given a closer DNA end match to TRBJ2-7. The length of the CDR3 is 15 residues. Germline CDR1 is SGHDT and CDR2 is YYEEEE. CDR3 sequence: CASSLVPSGTYEQYF. CDR3 nucleotide sequence: TGTGCCAGCAGCTTGGTCCCTAGCGGGACGTACGAGCAGTACTTC.

V gene TRBV28 combines with J gene TRBJ2-1; 13 bases map to TRBD2. V was pared by 7 bases and J by 7 bases, with 4 bases of the junction left unmatched. The CDR3 loop spans 14 amino acids. Looked up from germline, CDR1 is MDHEN and CDR2 is SYDVKM. CDR3 sequence (DNA): TGTGCCAGCACCTCGGGACTAGCGGGAAATGAGCAGTTCTTC. Its translation: CASTSGLAGNEQFF.

The V call is TRBV28, the J call TRBJ2-3; TRBD2 agrees at 8 bases. From germline, CDR1 is MDHEN and CDR2 SYDVKM. Trimming took 5 bases from V and 11 from J; bases not matched to a gene: 6. This CDR3 has 12 residues. The CDR3: CASSRLSGGQYF. CDR3 nucleotide sequence: TGTGCCAGCAGTAGATTGAGCGGGGGGCAGTATTTT.

The chain joins TRBV10-1 to TRBJ1-6; a possible D gene is TRBD1 (5 bases). CDR3 length equals 15 residues. Trimming removed 0 bases from V and 10 bases from J, with 13 bases in between. The V gene's germline CDR1 is WNHNN and CDR2 SYGVQD (reference sequence). The CDR3: CASSESRTKGSPLHF. CDR3 nucleotide sequence: TGCGCCAGCAGTGAGTCAAGGACAAAGGGATCACCCCTCCACTTT.

This clone has only one observation. The DNA of the CDR3 is TGTGCCACCACGGGGGGGGGAAACATTCAGTACTTC. It translates to CATTGGGNIQYF. The rearrangement links TRBV6-1 to TRBJ2-4, with TRBD2 matching over 8 bases. This CDR3 comprises 12 residues. The V segment lost 10 bases and the J segment 6 bases; nucleotides outside the gene matches: 5. Germline CDR1 is MNHNS and CDR2 is SASEGT.

This clone was found once. V usage is TRBV2 and J usage is TRBJ2-7; 10 nucleotides match TRBD1. The V segment lost 11 bases and the J segment 6 bases; nucleotides outside the gene matches: 10. The CDR3 has 13 amino acids. Germline CDR1 and CDR2: SNHLY and FYNNEI. This CDR3 reads CALRAGQGREQYF. CDR3 nucleotides: TGTGCCCTCAGGGCGGGACAGGGGCGCGAGCAGTACTTC.

This sequence joins TRBV27 and TRBJ1-4; D is ambiguous. V lost 7 bases and J 1 base, leaving 10 bases between the germline ends. This CDR3 region has 14 residues. From germline, CDR1 is MNHEY and CDR2 SMNVEV (reference sequence). The CDR3 nucleotides read TGTGCCAGCACTTCAAAGAGAACTAATGAAAAACTGTTTTTT. It specifies CASTSKRTNEKLFF.

The genes are TRBV5-1 and TRBJ1-1; a possible D gene is TRBD1 (5 bases). V dropped 4 bases and J dropped 5 bases, with 21 bases sitting between them. The CDR3 is 16 residues long. Per the germline V gene, CDR1 is SGHRS and CDR2 is YFSETQ. CDR3 in DNA: TGCGCCAGCAGCGATGCGAGAAACGGGGGATATACTGAAGCTTTCTTT. This encodes CASSDARNGGYTEAFF.

This chain links TRBV7-7 with TRBJ1-1, with D maybe TRBD1 (6 bases). Germline CDR1 is SSHAT and CDR2 is FNYEAQ (reference sequence). Between the trimmed V and J ends, which lost 3 bases and 1 base, there was a span of 6 bases. The CDR3 extends over 13 amino acids. The CDR3 bases are TGTGCCAGCAGCTTGACAGGGAACACTGAAGCTTTCTTT. This sequence encodes CASSLTGNTEAFF.

The chain employs TRBV7-2 and TRBJ2-5; D unclear. The CDR3 sequence is 12 residues long. The germline V gene encodes CDR1 SGHTA and CDR2 FQGNSA. V lost 4 bases to trimming and J lost 0 bases, with 3 bases between them. The CDR3 reads CASSSNQETQYF. DNA for the CDR3: TGTGCCAGCAGCTCAAACCAAGAGACCCAGTACTTC.

CDR3 bases: TGTGCCAGCAGTGGGACAGTTGCAACTAATGAAAAACTGTTTTTT. Translated: CASSGTVATNEKLFF. The chain is built from TRBV2 and TRBJ1-4, with D perhaps TRBD1 (6 bases). Trimming took off 4 bases at V and 0 bases at J, with 9 bases between the two ends. Germline CDR1 reads SNHLY; CDR2 reads FYNNEI. There are 15 residues in the CDR3.

This clone occurred once. The gene calls are TRBV4-3 and TRBJ2-5; 7 nucleotides match TRBD2. The J segment lost 5 bases and the V segment lost 3 bases, leaving 9 bases of the junction unmatched. Germline V gives CDR1 LGHNA, CDR2 YSLEER. The CDR3 runs to 15 residues. The DNA for the CDR3 is TGCGCCAGCAGCCAGGCGACTAGCTCTTGGGAGACCCAGTACTTC. Its translation is CASSQATSSWETQYF.

On this clone: A read error may account for a junction end that differs from germline. The V gene is TRBV28, the J gene TRBJ2-7, with 8 positions matching TRBD1. The CDR3 totals 12 residues. Germline V gene lookup returns CDR1 MDHEN and CDR2 SYDVKM. The CDR3: CASSSQTGAPLF. The CDR3 region has the DNA TGTGCCAGCAGTTCCCAGACAGGGGCCCCCCTCTTC.

The rearrangement links TRBV7-9 to TRBJ1-1; D unclear. Per germline, CDR1 SEHNR and CDR2 FQNEAQ (reference sequence). The CDR3 is 12 amino acids. V shed 2 bases and J shed 6 bases, with 7 bases lying between them. CDR3 region: CASSLMSAEAFF. For the CDR3, the DNA is TGTGCCAGCAGCTTAATGTCGGCTGAAGCTTTCTTT.

CDR3: CASSLTGQGNTEAFF. DNA for the CDR3: TGCGCCAGCAGCTTGACGGGACAGGGGAACACTGAAGCTTTCTTT. The chain employs TRBV5-1 and TRBJ1-1; 9 bases are a match to TRBD1. The CDR3 spans 15 residues. Trimming cost V 1 base and J 1 base; bases outside gene matches: 2. Germline CDR1 reads SGHRS; CDR2 reads YFSETQ. Drawing the rest from reference TRBV5-1 and TRBJ1-1, the complete variable domain is KAGVTQTPRYLIKTRGQQVTLSCSPISGHRSVSWYQQTPGQGLQFLFEYFSETQRNKGNFPGRFSGRQFSNSRSEMNVSTLELGDSALYLCASSLTGQGNTEAFFGQGTRLTVV.

J is TRBJ2-7 and V is TRBV14, with unresolved D. The V and J ends lost 5 bases and 3 bases respectively, with 5 bases between them. The CDR3 contains 11 residues. Per germline, CDR1 SGHDN and CDR2 FVKESK. DNA of the CDR3: TGTGCCAGCAGCTCCTACTACGAGCAGTACTTC. Translation: CASSSYYEQYF.